The rows below give T cell receptor beta chains drawn from one sample of a study of shared clonotypes between healthy human individuals. TCRdb keeps only in-frame clones here, not all; method: immunoSEQ multiplex PCR. The table lists roughly 2 million clones, 90% to 97% of them singletons. Sequenced sample: naive CD4+ T cells sorted from blood. The receptors stem from a man aged 18 to 29 in good health. Both conserved end residues are part of each CDR3. The order of the fields is V gene, CDR3 protein.

TRBV7-2 | CASSPRDRYNEQFF
TRBV19 | CASSTLEGAAYEQYF
TRBV15 | CATSAPGQGLNYEQYF
TRBV5-1 | CASSRADRRENTIYF
TRBV9 | CASSGTSGGAPGANVLTF
TRBV5-1 | CASGERLIITIAFF
TRBV7-2 | CASSSRVAGAFEQFF
TRBV30 | CAWNPGQGSNEQFF
TRBV30 | CAWGAAGANVLTF
TRBV30 | CAWSVKGVSSNQPQHF
TRBV11-2 | CASSLGRTSGTPGETQYF
TRBV5-1 | CASSAGQGRSSYNSPLHF
TRBV10-3 | CAISDARGVQPQHF
TRBV29-1 | CSVEEGPAGALHF
TRBV7-2 | CASSLAHGGNTDTQYF
TRBV9 | CASSVGGQGYGYTF
TRBV6-1 | CASSEGLAGPYEQYF
TRBV21-1 | CASSGSLYNEQFF
TRBV27 | CASSLFRVYNSPLHF
TRBV5-6 | CASSEDMGAGSYEQYF
TRBV28 | CASSPTGYGYTF
TRBV10-3 | CAISPENTGELFF
TRBV6-5 | CASSPLRGNTEAFF
TRBV10-3 | CAIRTDGNLYF
TRBV5-1 | CASSWTGVYEQYF
TRBV5-1 | CASSLGNSGNTIYF
TRBV11-3 | CASSLGGIPYEQYF
TRBV5-5 | CASSLGQGIKEKLFF
TRBV5-1 | CASSVTGSSTNEKLFF
TRBV30 | CAWSGTGNTIYF
TRBV5-4 | CASRPGTSGSYNEQFF
TRBV6-6 | CASSYTYEQYF
TRBV5-4 | CASSWAGRTTRTDTQYF
TRBV13 | CASSLGPQGQYF
TRBV10-3 | CAISEGLAGVSSYEQYF
TRBV7-7 | CASSLAPGQVTGELFF
TRBV6-1 | CASSGFPSGANVLTF
TRBV19 | CASSGTDLSGANVLTF
TRBV21-1 | CASSRGTPRRYEQYF
TRBV7-8 | CASSWDHGTGPYGYTF
TRBV19 | CATSHREVYSPLHF
TRBV27 | CASSSAYPGLAGVGELFF
TRBV7-3 | CASSFQGQGSTPLHF
TRBV6-6 | CASGERGAHEQYF
TRBV5-1 | CASSFRQGGWTDTQYF
TRBV5-1 | CASSSKQGLPSYEQYF
TRBV6-5 | CASYKEGYTF
TRBV19 | CASSPSLRDSGGYTF
TRBV27 | CASSLSGPSNYGYTF
TRBV9 | CASSVDPGSSYNEQFF
TRBV4-1 | CASSRAEVGNEQFF
TRBV10-2 | CASSHRAGWETQYF
TRBV11-3 | CASSLDGTSTDTQYF
TRBV7-3 | CASSLEEFGGELFF
TRBV19 | CASIAGVNTGELFF
TRBV6-5 | CASSYSIGRGAETQYF
TRBV27 | CASSRTSGYEQYF
TRBV5-1 | CASSLDGGVYEQYF
TRBV5-6 | CASSDRGAVGYEQYF
TRBV6-5 | CASSYAQGKETQYF